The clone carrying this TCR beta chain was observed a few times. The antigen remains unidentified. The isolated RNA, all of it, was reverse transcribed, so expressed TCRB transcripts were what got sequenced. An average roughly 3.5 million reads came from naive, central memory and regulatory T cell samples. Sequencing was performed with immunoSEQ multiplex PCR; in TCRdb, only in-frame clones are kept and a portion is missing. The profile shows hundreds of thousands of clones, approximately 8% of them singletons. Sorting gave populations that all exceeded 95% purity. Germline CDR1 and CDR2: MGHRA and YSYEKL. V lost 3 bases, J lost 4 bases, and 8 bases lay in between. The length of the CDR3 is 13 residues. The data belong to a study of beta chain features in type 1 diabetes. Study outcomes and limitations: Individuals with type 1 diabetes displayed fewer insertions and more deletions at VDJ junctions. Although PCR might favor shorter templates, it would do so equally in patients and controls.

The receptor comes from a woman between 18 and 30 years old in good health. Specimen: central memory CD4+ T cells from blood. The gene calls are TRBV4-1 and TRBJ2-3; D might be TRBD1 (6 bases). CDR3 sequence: CASSHAGADTQYF. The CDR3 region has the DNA TGCGCCAGCAGCCACGCAGGGGCAGATACGCAGTATTTT.